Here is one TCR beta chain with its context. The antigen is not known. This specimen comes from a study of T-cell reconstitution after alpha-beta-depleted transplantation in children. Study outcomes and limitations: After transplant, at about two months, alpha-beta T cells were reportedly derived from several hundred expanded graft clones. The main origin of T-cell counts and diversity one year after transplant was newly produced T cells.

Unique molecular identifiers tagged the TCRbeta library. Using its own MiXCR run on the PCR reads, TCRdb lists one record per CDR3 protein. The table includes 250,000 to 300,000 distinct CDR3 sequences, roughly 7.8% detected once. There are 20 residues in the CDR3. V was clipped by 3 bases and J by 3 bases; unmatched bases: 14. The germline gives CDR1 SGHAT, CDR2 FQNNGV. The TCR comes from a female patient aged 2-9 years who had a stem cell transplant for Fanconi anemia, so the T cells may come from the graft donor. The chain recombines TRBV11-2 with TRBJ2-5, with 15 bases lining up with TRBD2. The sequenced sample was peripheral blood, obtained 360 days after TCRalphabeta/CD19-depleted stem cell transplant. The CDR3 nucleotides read TGTGCCAGCAGCTTCCCGATCTCAGGACTAGCGGGGGGGCCGGAAGAGACCCAGTACTTC. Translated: CASSFPISGLAGGPEETQYF.